This is a list of T cell receptor beta chains from one sample in a study of blood T cell repertoires in COVID-19. Sequenced by immunoSEQ multiplex PCR; TCRdb stores in-frame clones only, minus some. The table has 310,000 or so clones, approximately 91% seen once; the top ten hold 2.2%. The sequenced sample was peripheral blood. Receptors were obtained from a woman aged 25 to 39 with COVID-19, enrolled during active disease. The CDR3 runs from the conserved cysteine through the conserved F or W. A D gene is named only where the DNA matches it firmly. Where a row states a size, it is once, few, many or the class of an expanded clone; other rows omit it.

CDR3	DNA	D	length	V	size	J
CASSQFDRESYEQYF	TGCGCCAGCAGTCAATTTGACAGGGAATCCTACGAGCAGTACTTC	TRBD1	15	TRBV23-1	NA	TRBJ2-7
CAISEIQGYGYTF	TGTGCCATCAGTGAGATACAGGGCTATGGCTACACCTTC	NA	13	TRBV10-3	NA	TRBJ1-2
CASSLGTGTSPLHF	TGTGCCAGCAGTTTAGGGACAGGGACTTCACCCCTCCACTTT	TRBD1	14	TRBV27	once	TRBJ1-6
CASSLTGIQEKLFF	TGTGCCAGCAGCTTGACAGGGATCCAGGAAAAACTGTTTTTT	TRBD1	14	TRBV28	NA	TRBJ1-4
CAWSVPSGQETQYF	TGTGCCTGGAGTGTTCCTAGCGGGCAAGAGACCCAGTACTTC	TRBD2	14	TRBV30	NA	TRBJ2-5
CATSPEGTRGEGELFF	TGTGCCACCAGCCCCGAGGGGACCCGCGGGGAGGGGGAGCTGTTTTTT	NA	16	TRBV15	NA	TRBJ2-2
CASTSKLVAKNIQYF	TGTGCCAGCACATCTAAGCTAGTAGCCAAAAACATTCAGTACTTC	NA	15	TRBV6-5	NA	TRBJ2-4
CSVGGSGGSYEQYF	TGCAGCGTTGGGGGCTCGGGGGGCTCCTACGAGCAGTACTTC	TRBD2	14	TRBV29-1	NA	TRBJ2-7
CASSLTQGNVGELFF	TGTGCCAGCAGCTTGACGCAGGGAAACGTCGGGGAGCTGTTTTTT	NA	15	TRBV7-3	NA	TRBJ2-2
CAILDSTEMTQYF	TGTGCCATACTGGACAGCACCGAAATGACCCAGTACTTC	NA	13	TRBV2	NA	TRBJ2-5
CASSLQGAGGSGELFF	TGCGCCAGCAGCCTGCAGGGGGCTGGGGGTTCCGGGGAGCTGTTTTTT	TRBD1	16	TRBV5-1	NA	TRBJ2-2
CASSQSGGSDTQYF	TGTGCCAGCAGTCAATCAGGGGGATCAGATACGCAGTATTTT	TRBD1	14	TRBV6-4	NA	TRBJ2-3
CASSHLGQDNSPLHF	TGTGCCAGCAGCCACTTGGGACAGGATAATTCACCCCTCCACTTT	TRBD1	15	TRBV3-1/TRBV3-2	NA	TRBJ1-6
CASSEPDGLAGGLVSYEQYF	TGCGCCAGCAGTGAGCCCGACGGACTAGCGGGAGGTTTAGTGTCCTACGAGCAGTACTTC	TRBD2	20	TRBV10-2	NA	TRBJ2-7
CASSLSGRGLAGELFF	TGTGCCAGCAGCTTGTCGGGCAGGGGGCTCGCCGGGGAGCTGTTTTTT	TRBD1	16	TRBV5-6	NA	TRBJ2-2
CASSTLAGHYNEQFF	TGTGCCTCCTCCACCTTGGCAGGGCACTACAATGAGCAGTTCTTC	NA	15	TRBV30	NA	TRBJ2-1
CASSGQDYGYTF	TGTGCCAGCAGCGGACAGGACTATGGCTACACCTTC	TRBD1	12	TRBV13	NA	TRBJ1-2
CASSLWQGGTEAFF	TGTGCCAGCAGCTTATGGCAGGGTGGCACTGAAGCTTTCTTT	NA	14	TRBV7-8	NA	TRBJ1-1
CASSGFGTGSTDTQYF	TGTGCCAGCAGCGGATTCGGGACAGGGAGCACAGATACGCAGTATTTT	TRBD1	16	TRBV9	NA	TRBJ2-3
CAWSQGNQPQHF	TGTGCCTGGAGTCAGGGCAATCAGCCCCAGCATTTT	NA	12	TRBV30	NA	TRBJ1-5
CASSLGVADTQYF	TGTGCCAGCAGTCTAGGGGTGGCAGATACGCAGTATTTT	NA	13	TRBV7-3	few	TRBJ2-3
CASSSRFGQETQYF	TGTGCCAGCAGTTCCAGGTTCGGCCAAGAGACCCAGTACTTC	NA	14	TRBV6-6	NA	TRBJ2-5
CAISDIELVRFF	TGTGCCATCAGTGATATAGAGCTAGTCAGGTTCTTC	NA	12	TRBV10-3	NA	TRBJ2-1
CATSDPSTGGNYGYTF	TGTGCCACCAGTGACCCAAGCACAGGGGGGAACTATGGCTACACCTTC	TRBD1	16	TRBV24-1	NA	TRBJ1-2
CASTLVTNTEAFF	TGTGCCAGCACTCTAGTGACGAACACTGAAGCTTTCTTT	NA	13	TRBV14	NA	TRBJ1-1
CSVAGQGIRANYGYTF	TGCAGCGTGGCGGGACAGGGTATAAGAGCTAACTATGGCTACACCTTC	TRBD1	16	TRBV29-1	NA	TRBJ1-2
CAISEGQGSLYGYTF	TGTGCCATCAGTGAGGGACAGGGATCCCTCTATGGCTACACCTTC	TRBD1	15	TRBV10-3	NA	TRBJ1-2
CASSKLLRTEAFF	TGTGCCAGCAGCAAACTCCTGAGGACTGAAGCTTTCTTT	NA	13	TRBV21-1	NA	TRBJ1-1
CASSSINMYEQYF	TGTGCCAGCAGTTCAATTAACATGTACGAGCAGTACTTC	NA	13	TRBV27	NA	TRBJ2-7
CASSSTRTGRDEKLFF	TGTGCCAGCAGTTCCACTCGGACAGGGAGAGATGAAAAACTGTTTTTT	TRBD1	16	TRBV27	NA	TRBJ1-4
CASSISGEDHEQYF	TGTGCCAGTAGTATTAGTGGGGAGGATCACGAGCAGTACTTC	NA	14	TRBV19	NA	TRBJ2-7
CSVQVQSSYGYTF	TGCAGCGTTCAAGTACAGAGTAGCTATGGCTACACCTTC	NA	13	TRBV29-1	NA	TRBJ1-2
CASSFTTGAYMNTEAFF	TGTGCCAGTAGTTTCACCACAGGGGCCTACATGAACACTGAAGCTTTCTTT	TRBD1	17	TRBV19	NA	TRBJ1-1
CASSAGLAGAYEQYF	TGTGCCAGCAGCGCGGGACTAGCGGGAGCCTACGAGCAGTACTTC	TRBD2	15	TRBV7-8	NA	TRBJ2-7
CASSPPGRENEKLFF	TGTGCCAGCAGCCCCCCGGGACGGGAGAATGAAAAACTGTTTTTT	NA	15	TRBV3-1/TRBV3-2	NA	TRBJ1-4
CASSLGGSNYGYTF	TGTGCCAGCAGCTTGGGGGGCTCTAACTATGGCTACACCTTC	NA	14	TRBV5-4	NA	TRBJ1-2
CASSQDREGEQYF	TGTGCCAGCAGCCAAGATAGGGAGGGGGAGCAGTACTTC	TRBD2	13	TRBV3-1/TRBV3-2	NA	TRBJ2-7
CASSQAGRANYGYTF	TGCGCCAGCAGCCAAGCGGGGAGAGCTAACTATGGCTACACCTTC	NA	15	TRBV4-1	NA	TRBJ1-2
CASSFTAATYEQYF	TGCGCCAGCAGCTTTACAGCGGCCACCTACGAGCAGTACTTC	NA	14	TRBV5-1	NA	TRBJ2-7
CASSDRGAGGNQPQHF	TGTGCCAGCAGTGATCGGGGGGCTGGGGGCAATCAGCCCCAGCATTTT	NA	16	TRBV2	NA	TRBJ1-5
CSVTRDNEQFF	TGCAGCGTGACCCGGGACAATGAGCAGTTCTTC	NA	11	TRBV29-1	NA	TRBJ2-1
CASSLSGGFTEAFF	TGTGCCAGCAGCTTATCTGGGGGGTTCACTGAAGCTTTCTTT	NA	14	TRBV11-2	once	TRBJ1-1
CASSSPPRVGETQYF	TGTGCCAGCAGTTCCCCACCCAGGGTAGGCGAGACCCAGTACTTC	NA	15	TRBV6-5	NA	TRBJ2-5
CASSWTGQEVETQYF	TGCGCCAGCAGCTGGACAGGTCAAGAGGTCGAGACCCAGTACTTC	TRBD1	15	TRBV5-1	NA	TRBJ2-5
CASSLTGGSGELFF	TGTGCCAGCAGCTTAACCGGGGGGTCCGGGGAGCTGTTTTTT	TRBD2	14	TRBV7-9	NA	TRBJ2-2